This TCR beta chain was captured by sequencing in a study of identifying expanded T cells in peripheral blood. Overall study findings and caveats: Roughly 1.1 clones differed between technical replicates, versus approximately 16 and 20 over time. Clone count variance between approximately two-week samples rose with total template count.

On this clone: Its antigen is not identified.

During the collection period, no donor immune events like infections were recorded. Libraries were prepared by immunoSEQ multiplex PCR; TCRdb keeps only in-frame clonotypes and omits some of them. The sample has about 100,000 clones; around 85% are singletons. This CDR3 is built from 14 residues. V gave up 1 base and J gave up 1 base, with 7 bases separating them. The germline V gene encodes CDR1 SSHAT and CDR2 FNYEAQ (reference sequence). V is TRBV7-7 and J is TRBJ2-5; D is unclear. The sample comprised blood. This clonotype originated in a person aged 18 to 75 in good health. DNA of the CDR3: TGTGCCAGCAGCTTAGGGGCAGCCCAAGAGACCCAGTACTTC. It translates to CASSLGAAQETQYF.